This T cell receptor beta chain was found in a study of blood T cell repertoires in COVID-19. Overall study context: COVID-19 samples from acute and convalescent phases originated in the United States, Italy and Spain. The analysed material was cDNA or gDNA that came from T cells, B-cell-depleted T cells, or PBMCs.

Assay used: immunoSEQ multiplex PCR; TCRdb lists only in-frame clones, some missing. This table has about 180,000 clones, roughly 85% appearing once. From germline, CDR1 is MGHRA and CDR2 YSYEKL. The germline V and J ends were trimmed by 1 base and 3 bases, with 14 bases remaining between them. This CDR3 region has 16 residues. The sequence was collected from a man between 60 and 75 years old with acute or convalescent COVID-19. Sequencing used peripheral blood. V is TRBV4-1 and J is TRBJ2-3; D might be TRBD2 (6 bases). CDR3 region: CASSQVVGLTTDTQYF. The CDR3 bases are TGCGCCAGCAGCCAAGTGGTGGGACTGACGACAGATACGCAGTATTTT.